What follows are 13 T cell receptor beta chains derived from one specimen sequenced in a study of blood T cells in healthy people across ages. The authors ran a second PCR of roughly 6 to 12 cycles using a sample-barcoded 5' primer and a J-beta primer mix. TCRdb independently ran MiXCR on the 5' RACE reads; one entry per CDR3 protein. The sample includes around 1,100,000 distinct CDR3 sequences, more than 30% of them seen just once. The sequencing input was blood. The receptor set was obtained from a man younger than 35 in good health.

J is TRBJ1-2 and V is TRBV7-9, with 7 bases identical to TRBD1. The CDR3 is 14 amino acids. Germline values: CDR1 SEHNR, CDR2 FQNEAQ (reference sequence). The trim removed 3 bases at V and 1 base at J, leaving 2 bases unmatched. The CDR3 spells CASSFGQDNYGYTF. CDR3 nucleotides: TGTGCCAGCAGCTTCGGACAGGATAACTATGGCTACACCTTC.

The gene calls are TRBV5-1 and TRBJ2-3; 7 bases are shared with TRBD2. The CDR3 extends over 17 amino acids. Germline V lookup: CDR1 SGHRS, CDR2 YFSETQ. Trimming at V came to 4 bases and at J to 1 base, leaving 12 bases not matched to a gene. The CDR3 spells CASSQEVAGGGTDTQYF. DNA for the CDR3: TGCGCCAGCAGCCAGGAGGTAGCGGGTGGTGGCACAGATACGCAGTATTTT. Looking up the rest from reference TRBV5-1 and TRBJ2-3 gives the full variable domain: KAGVTQTPRYLIKTRGQQVTLSCSPISGHRSVSWYQQTPGQGLQFLFEYFSETQRNKGNFPGRFSGRQFSNSRSEMNVSTLELGDSALYLCASSQEVAGGGTDTQYFGPGTRLTVL.

The V gene is TRBV20-1, the J gene TRBJ2-5; D gene unclear. Deletions cut 6 bases from V and 3 bases from J, with 8 bases between. In germline, CDR1 is DFQATT, CDR2 SNEGSKA (reference sequence). This CDR3 has 11 residues. The DNA for the CDR3 is TGCAGTGCCACTGCGAAAGAGACCCAGTACTTC. This sequence encodes CSATAKETQYF.

This clonotype was observed a single time. The chain recombines TRBV20-1 with TRBJ2-3, with D possibly matching TRBD1 (6 bases). This CDR3 spans 13 amino acids. CDR1 and CDR2 from the germline V gene are DFQATT and SNEGSKA (reference sequence). V was pared by 5 bases and J by 6 bases, with 15 bases between. The CDR3 coding sequence is TGCAGTGCTCCAAAAACAGGGACGGATACGCAGTATTTT. Translated: CSAPKTGTDTQYF.

V usage is TRBV29-1 and J usage is TRBJ2-7; D remains unclear. The V end lost 6 bases, the J end lost 5 bases, and 14 bases lay between the germline ends. Germline V CDR1 and CDR2: SQVTM, ANQGSEA. The CDR3 spans 12 residues. Here the CDR3 reads CSVPNEGNEQYF. CDR3 coding DNA: TGCAGCGTACCTAATGAAGGGAACGAGCAGTACTTC.

DNA for the CDR3: TGTGCCAGCAGTTTAGCGCTTCGCGGTCCCTACAATGAGCAGTACTTC. Translating gives CASSLALRGPYNEQYF. J is TRBJ2-7 and V is TRBV12-3 or TRBV12-4; D unresolved. CDR3 size: 16 residues. Deletions cut 0 bases from V and 7 bases from J, with 19 bases between.

Concerning this clonotype: A much larger clone lies one base from this, so it may be a read error. The CDR3 sequence: CASSFGLPWDTQYF. DNA for the CDR3: TGTGCCAGCAGTTTCGGCCTACCGTGGGATACGCAGTATTTT. V usage is TRBV12-3 or TRBV12-4 and J usage is TRBJ2-3; D unclear. V lost 3 bases and J 6 bases, leaving 13 bases between the germline ends. The CDR3 length is 14 residues.

The V gene is TRBV6-5, the J gene TRBJ2-1; 10 nucleotides align to TRBD2. Germline V lookup: CDR1 MNHEY, CDR2 SVGAGI. The V segment lost 2 bases and the J segment 4 bases; nucleotides outside the gene matches: 5. This CDR3 has 16 amino acids. Written as DNA, the CDR3 is TGTGCCAGCAGTTACGATCTAGCGGGGGCTTACAATGAGCAGTTCTTC. Residues: CASSYDLAGAYNEQFF.

The V and J genes are TRBV6-4 and TRBJ1-4; TRBD1 matches 7 bases. The CDR3 loop spans 17 amino acids. The V and J ends lost 6 bases and 6 bases, in that order; junction bases with no gene match: 16. From germline, CDR1 is MRHNA and CDR2 SNTAGT. The CDR3 loop reads CASRGGQFHYRDEKLFF. Written as DNA, the CDR3 is TGTGCCAGCAGGGGGGGACAGTTTCACTATCGAGATGAAAAACTGTTTTTT.

The chain combines TRBV7-2 with TRBJ1-6, with 9 positions matching TRBD1. The CDR3 has 15 residues. Germline CDR1 SGHTA, CDR2 FQGNSA. With 4 bases clipped from V and 8 bases from J, the junction kept 6 bases outside the gene matches. The CDR3 protein is CASSWRQGGDSPLHF. DNA for the CDR3: TGTGCCAGCAGCTGGCGACAGGGGGGCGATTCACCCCTCCACTTT.

The rearrangement links TRBV6-1 to TRBJ1-2, with 9 bases that match TRBD1. The CDR3 covers 13 residues. The germline gives CDR1 MNHNS, CDR2 SASEGT. The V and J ends lost 9 bases and 6 bases, in that order; junction bases with no gene match: 8. The CDR3 sequence: CASLGTGYNGYTF. The DNA of the CDR3 is TGTGCCAGTCTTGGGACAGGGTACAATGGCTACACCTTC.

There are many counts of this clonotype. The V call is TRBV7-9, the J call TRBJ1-2; D not certain. CDR1 and CDR2 from the germline V gene are SEHNR and FQNEAQ (reference sequence). The CDR3 contains 13 residues. Trimming removed 6 bases at V and 3 bases at J, with 11 bases between. The CDR3 protein is CASSLPGDYGYTF. Here the CDR3 DNA reads TGTGCCAGCAGTTTACCAGGAGACTATGGCTACACCTTC.

This clonotype was picked up a small number of times. This rearrangement joins TRBV2 to TRBJ2-1; 11 positions agree with TRBD1. The CDR3 sequence is 14 residues long. V shed 7 bases and J 7 bases; nucleotides not matched to a gene: 6. The germline V gene has CDR1 SNHLY and CDR2 FYNNEI. This CDR3 reads CASTRTGGRNEQFF. The CDR3, as DNA: TGTGCCAGCACCAGGACAGGGGGCAGAAATGAGCAGTTCTTC.